These T cell receptor beta chains were read from a single sample in a study of blood T cell repertoires in COVID-19. Sequencing was performed with immunoSEQ multiplex PCR; in TCRdb, only in-frame clones are kept and a portion is missing. The sample consists of about 41,000 clones, nearly 90% of them appearing once. Sequencing used peripheral blood. Source of these receptors: a man in his sixties with acute or convalescent COVID-19. CDR3s include the opening cysteine and the closing phenylalanine or tryptophan. Each record gives: D gene, V gene, clone size, J gene, CDR3 DNA, CDR3 protein. The D gene is left open where the match is weak. Expanded clones get a size class; other rows say once, few or many, or leave the size out.

d_gene: -
v_gene: TRBV10-2
abundance: -
j_gene: TRBJ1-2
CDR3nt: TGCGCCAGCAGTGATTCCCAGGTCAAAAACTATGGCTACACCTTC
CDR3aa: CASSDSQVKNYGYTF

d_gene: -
v_gene: TRBV19
abundance: -
j_gene: TRBJ2-3
CDR3nt: TGTGCCAGTAGTATAGGACAGTACACAGATACGCAGTATTTT
CDR3aa: CASSIGQYTDTQYF

d_gene: TRBD2
v_gene: TRBV3-1/TRBV3-2
abundance: few
j_gene: TRBJ2-7
CDR3nt: TGTGCCAGCAGCCCAGCGGGGGGACGGGGCGAGCAGTACTTC
CDR3aa: CASSPAGGRGEQYF

d_gene: TRBD1
v_gene: TRBV6-4
abundance: -
j_gene: TRBJ2-3
CDR3nt: TGTGCCAGCAGTCAACAGGGGGAAGTAGATACGCAGTATTTT
CDR3aa: CASSQQGEVDTQYF

d_gene: TRBD2
v_gene: TRBV9
abundance: -
j_gene: TRBJ2-7
CDR3nt: TGTGCCAGCAGCGTAGGTTCAGCGGGGGCCCCCTACGAGCAGTACTTC
CDR3aa: CASSVGSAGAPYEQYF

d_gene: TRBD2
v_gene: TRBV4-3
abundance: -
j_gene: TRBJ2-5
CDR3nt: TGCGCCAGCAGCCAAGGATTAGCGGGGGGGCCCGGGGAGACCCAGTACTTC
CDR3aa: CASSQGLAGGPGETQYF

d_gene: TRBD1
v_gene: TRBV4-1
abundance: -
j_gene: TRBJ1-3
CDR3nt: TGCGCCAGCAGCTTTCAAGGGGGCAGCTCTGGAAACACCATATATTTT
CDR3aa: CASSFQGGSSGNTIYF

d_gene: -
v_gene: TRBV9
abundance: -
j_gene: TRBJ2-2
CDR3nt: TGTGCCAGCAGCGTAGGTGGCAGGGGCCCCGGGGAGCTGTTTTTT
CDR3aa: CASSVGGRGPGELFF

d_gene: -
v_gene: TRBV19
abundance: few
j_gene: TRBJ2-3
CDR3nt: TGTGCCAGTAGGACCGGACAGACAGATACGCAGTATTTT
CDR3aa: CASRTGQTDTQYF

d_gene: -
v_gene: TRBV30
abundance: -
j_gene: TRBJ2-7
CDR3nt: TGTGCCTGGAGTGGACTAGACGAGCAGTACTTC
CDR3aa: CAWSGLDEQYF

d_gene: TRBD1
v_gene: TRBV9
abundance: -
j_gene: TRBJ1-2
CDR3nt: TGTGCCAGCAGCGTAGCTCCCAGGGGGGTTGATGGCTACACCTTC
CDR3aa: CASSVAPRGVDGYTF

d_gene: TRBD1
v_gene: TRBV4-3
abundance: -
j_gene: TRBJ1-2
CDR3nt: TGCGCCAGCAGCCAAGAGATGAGACAGGGGCTTGACACCTTC
CDR3aa: CASSQEMRQGLDTF

d_gene: TRBD1
v_gene: TRBV27
abundance: -
j_gene: TRBJ2-7
CDR3nt: TGTGCCAGCACTATGAGTCGGGACAGGGGGAATGAGCAGTACTTC
CDR3aa: CASTMSRDRGNEQYF

d_gene: -
v_gene: TRBV21-1
abundance: -
j_gene: TRBJ1-1
CDR3nt: TGTGCTTCAGCTGGGGGAGGGCCCATGAACACTGAAGCTTTCTTT
CDR3aa: CASAGGGPMNTEAFF

d_gene: TRBD2
v_gene: TRBV7-8
abundance: -
j_gene: TRBJ2-7
CDR3nt: TGTGCCAGCAGCCACGGACTAGGGAGCTCCTACGAGCAGTACTTC
CDR3aa: CASSHGLGSSYEQYF

d_gene: TRBD1
v_gene: TRBV3-1/TRBV3-2
abundance: -
j_gene: TRBJ1-1
CDR3nt: TGTGCCAGCAGCCAAGTAGACACAGGGGGATTTGAAGCTTTCTTT
CDR3aa: CASSQVDTGGFEAFF

d_gene: -
v_gene: TRBV11-2
abundance: -
j_gene: TRBJ1-1
CDR3nt: TGTGCCAGCAGCCCCCTGTCTGAAGCTTTCTTT
CDR3aa: CASSPLSEAFF

d_gene: TRBD1
v_gene: TRBV19
abundance: -
j_gene: TRBJ2-1
CDR3nt: TGTGCCAGTAGACCCACGGGACAGTCTAGGGACAATGAGCAGTTCTTC
CDR3aa: CASRPTGQSRDNEQFF

d_gene: -
v_gene: TRBV7-2
abundance: -
j_gene: TRBJ1-2
CDR3nt: TGTGCCAGCAGCTTAGGAGACAGCCCGCGCTACACCTTC
CDR3aa: CASSLGDSPRYTF

d_gene: -
v_gene: TRBV6-6
abundance: -
j_gene: TRBJ1-1
CDR3nt: TGTGCCAGCAGTTACTCGATGAGGAGGGAAGCTTTCTTT
CDR3aa: CASSYSMRREAFF

d_gene: TRBD1
v_gene: TRBV4-1
abundance: -
j_gene: TRBJ1-4
CDR3nt: TGCGCCAGCAGCCATCCAACACAGGGGGTGGTTAGTTCTGAAAAACTGTTTTTT
CDR3aa: CASSHPTQGVVSSEKLFF

d_gene: TRBD1
v_gene: TRBV10-1
abundance: -
j_gene: TRBJ1-1
CDR3nt: TGCGCCAGCAGGGAGACAGGGACCACTGAAGCTTTCTTT
CDR3aa: CASRETGTTEAFF

d_gene: -
v_gene: TRBV28
abundance: -
j_gene: TRBJ2-3
CDR3nt: TGTGCCAGCTCCGATGAAGGGGTCAGCACAGATACGCAGTATTTT
CDR3aa: CASSDEGVSTDTQYF

d_gene: -
v_gene: TRBV21-1
abundance: -
j_gene: TRBJ1-2
CDR3nt: TGTGCCAGCAGCAAAGCAGACAGTAGCTATGGCTACACCTTC
CDR3aa: CASSKADSSYGYTF

d_gene: TRBD2
v_gene: TRBV7-2
abundance: -
j_gene: TRBJ2-5
CDR3nt: TGTGCCAGCAGCTTAGTCCCGGGACTAGTCCAAGAGACCCAGTACTTC
CDR3aa: CASSLVPGLVQETQYF

d_gene: TRBD1
v_gene: TRBV7-2
abundance: -
j_gene: TRBJ1-6
CDR3nt: TGTGCCAGCAGCTTAGGAGGGGGCAGCTCACCCCTCCACTTT
CDR3aa: CASSLGGGSSPLHF

d_gene: -
v_gene: TRBV6-5
abundance: few
j_gene: TRBJ1-1
CDR3nt: TGTGCCAGCAGTTGGAGGGGGGGAGCGAACACTGAAGCTTTCTTT
CDR3aa: CASSWRGGANTEAFF

d_gene: -
v_gene: TRBV2
abundance: -
j_gene: TRBJ1-3
CDR3nt: TGTGCCAGCAGTCCTAGACAGTTCTCTGGAAACACCATATATTTT
CDR3aa: CASSPRQFSGNTIYF

d_gene: TRBD2
v_gene: TRBV6-5
abundance: -
j_gene: TRBJ2-1
CDR3nt: TGTGCCAGCAGCCCCACTAGCGGGGGGAAAAATGAGCAGTTCTTC
CDR3aa: CASSPTSGGKNEQFF

d_gene: TRBD2
v_gene: TRBV5-4
abundance: once
j_gene: TRBJ2-3
CDR3nt: TGTGCCACACTCAGCGCGGGGGGGGCCGCCGATACGCAGTATTTT
CDR3aa: CATLSAGGAADTQYF

d_gene: -
v_gene: TRBV25-1
abundance: -
j_gene: TRBJ1-1
CDR3nt: TGTGCCAGCAGTCTTTGGACCGGAGGGACTGAAGCTTTCTTT
CDR3aa: CASSLWTGGTEAFF

d_gene: TRBD2
v_gene: TRBV4-3
abundance: -
j_gene: TRBJ2-2
CDR3nt: TGCGCCAGCAGCCAAGGAGGGGAGGGAGGGTCGTACACCGGGGAGCTGTTTTTT
CDR3aa: CASSQGGEGGSYTGELFF

d_gene: TRBD2
v_gene: TRBV9
abundance: -
j_gene: TRBJ2-7
CDR3nt: TGTGCCAGCAGCGTAGCCCCCCCACTAGCGGGGGGCAACTACGAGCAGTACTTC
CDR3aa: CASSVAPPLAGGNYEQYF

d_gene: -
v_gene: TRBV5-1
abundance: once
j_gene: TRBJ1-1
CDR3nt: TGCGCCAGCAGCTTGGGGGCGGGAATGAACACTGAAGCTTTCTTT
CDR3aa: CASSLGAGMNTEAFF

d_gene: -
v_gene: TRBV21-1
abundance: -
j_gene: TRBJ1-1
CDR3nt: TGTGCCAGCAGCACCCCGGAGAGCTCAGGGCGTAATTGGGACACTGAAGCTTTCTTT
CDR3aa: CASSTPESSGRNWDTEAFF

d_gene: -
v_gene: TRBV7-8
abundance: -
j_gene: TRBJ1-6
CDR3nt: TGTGCCAGCAGCTTAGTGGGGGGTAGCTCCTATAATTCACCCCTCCACTTT
CDR3aa: CASSLVGGSSYNSPLHF

d_gene: -
v_gene: TRBV12-3/TRBV12-4
abundance: -
j_gene: TRBJ2-1
CDR3nt: TGTGCCAGCAGTTTTAGTGTTGAGCAGTTCTTC
CDR3aa: CASSFSVEQFF

d_gene: -
v_gene: TRBV3-1/TRBV3-2
abundance: -
j_gene: TRBJ2-7
CDR3nt: TGTGCCAGCAGCCAAGGAGCCCCCGAGCAGTACTTC
CDR3aa: CASSQGAPEQYF

d_gene: -
v_gene: TRBV11-2
abundance: -
j_gene: TRBJ1-1
CDR3nt: TGTGCCAGCAGCCCTGTCGGTGAAGCTTTCTTT
CDR3aa: CASSPVGEAFF

d_gene: TRBD2
v_gene: TRBV9
abundance: -
j_gene: TRBJ2-2
CDR3nt: TGTGCCAGCAGGCCAAGCGGGGGGACCGGGGAGCTGTTTTTT
CDR3aa: CASRPSGGTGELFF

d_gene: -
v_gene: TRBV19
abundance: -
j_gene: TRBJ1-1
CDR3nt: TGTGCCAGTAGTTGGTCAACGGTGAACACTGAAGCTTTCTTT
CDR3aa: CASSWSTVNTEAFF

d_gene: -
v_gene: TRBV27
abundance: -
j_gene: TRBJ1-2
CDR3nt: TGTGCCAGCAGTTCGACAGTGGAGGGATATGGCTACACCTTC
CDR3aa: CASSSTVEGYGYTF

d_gene: TRBD1
v_gene: TRBV11-2
abundance: -
j_gene: TRBJ1-2
CDR3nt: TGTGCCAGCAGCCTACCCCTCGGGACAGACCTCTATGGCTACACCTTC
CDR3aa: CASSLPLGTDLYGYTF

d_gene: -
v_gene: TRBV23-1
abundance: few
j_gene: TRBJ1-5
CDR3nt: TGCGCCAGCAGACTGCGGGGGGATGAGGACAGTCAGCCCCAGCATTTT
CDR3aa: CASRLRGDEDSQPQHF

d_gene: TRBD1
v_gene: TRBV10-3
abundance: -
j_gene: TRBJ1-6
CDR3nt: TGTGCCATCAGTGAAGGGACAGGTCCATCACCCCTCCACTTT
CDR3aa: CAISEGTGPSPLHF